Ten or more counts support the clone carrying this T cell receptor beta chain. Patients affected by ophthalmopathy presented a Clinical Activity Score of at least 3, a NOSPECS grade of at least 4, and disease duration below 3 months. V lost 11 bases, J lost 4 bases, and 14 bases lay in between. Germline loops: CDR1 SGHTA, CDR2 FQGNSA. The CDR3 runs to 13 residues. Regions amplified from RNA transcripts were the TCR beta CDR3 regions. HTBI primers drove first-round RT-PCR of the TCR CDR3. TCRdb re-called the multiplex PCR reads through MiXCR, storing one row per CDR3 protein. The sample holds 300,000 to 450,000 distinct CDR3 sequences, approximately 15% seen once. This record comes from a study of T cells in Graves' hyperthyroidism and ophthalmopathy.

This TCR derives from a woman aged 25 to 45 with Graves' ophthalmopathy. Sample: blood. The chain combines TRBV7-2 with TRBJ2-2, with D unclear. CDR3: CAAATPATGELFF. The CDR3 DNA sequence: TGTGCCGCGGCCACTCCCGCCACCGGGGAGCTGTTTTTT.